Below are 17 T cell receptor beta chains sequenced from a single sample in a study of shared clonotypes between healthy human individuals. The protocol was immunoSEQ multiplex PCR, while the TCRdb copy is restricted to in-frame clones and leaves out a portion. The sample lists approximately 2.3 million clones, roughly 93% occurring once. Sequenced sample: naive CD4+ T cells from PBMCs. Subset denoted: CD45RA+ positively selected. The source is a man aged 18 to 29 in good health. Some clones in this sample may be carry-over from other donors' samples.

The chain carries TRBV30 and TRBJ1-4; D not resolved. Trimming left V 1 base short and J 6 bases short, with 15 bases between. This CDR3 contains 15 residues. Germline CDR1 is GTSNPN and CDR2 is SVGIG (reference sequence). The CDR3 loop is CAWSGGGTLHEKLFF. The CDR3 DNA is TGTGCCTGGAGTGGGGGAGGCACTCTGCATGAAAAACTGTTTTTT.

The chain carries TRBV2 and TRBJ1-1; the D is unclear. The CDR3 length is 14 residues. CDR1 SNHLY and CDR2 FYNNEI come from the germline V gene. V lost 4 bases to trimming and J lost 3 bases, with 12 bases between them. CDR3 nucleotides: TGTGCCAGCAGTGTGGGGAGCAGCTACACTGAAGCTTTCTTT. Translated: CASSVGSSYTEAFF.

The chain joins TRBV7-3 to TRBJ1-1; unclear D gene. V shed 0 bases and J shed 3 bases, with 8 bases lying between them. The CDR3 is 14 residues long. The V gene's germline CDR1 is SGHTA and CDR2 FQGTGA. The CDR3 DNA reads TGTGCCAGCAGCTTAACAGGGAGTGACACTGAAGCTTTCTTT. Its translation: CASSLTGSDTEAFF. Using reference TRBV7-3 and TRBJ1-1 for the parts outside the CDR3, the full variable domain is GAGVSQTPSNKVTEKGKYVELRCDPISGHTALYWYRQSLGQGPEFLIYFQGTGAADDSGLPNDRFFAVRPEGSVSTLKIQRTERGDSAVYLCASSLTGSDTEAFFGQGTRLTVV.

The gene calls are TRBV27 and TRBJ1-4; 7 positions agree with TRBD1. The V segment lost 6 bases and the J segment 0 bases; nucleotides outside the gene matches: 7. This CDR3 has 16 residues. Germline V CDR1 and CDR2: MNHEY, SMNVEV (reference sequence). Here the CDR3 reads CASSPGQRATNEKLFF. The DNA of the CDR3 is TGTGCCAGCAGCCCGGGACAGCGGGCAACTAATGAAAAACTGTTTTTT.

The chain's CDR3 is CSVTQPQETQYF. The CDR3 nucleotides are TGCAGCGTTACACAACCCCAAGAGACCCAGTACTTC. The gene calls are TRBV29-1 and TRBJ2-5; D is unresolved. In germline, CDR1 is SQVTM, CDR2 ANQGSEA. V gave up 5 bases and J gave up 1 base, with 8 bases separating them. The CDR3 is 12 residues long.

In regard to this clone: Additional DNA sequences in this sample encode the identical CDR3. The chain has TRBV2 and TRBJ1-5; 7 nucleotides align to TRBD1. V lost 7 bases to trimming and J lost 4 bases; unmatched junction nucleotides: 1. The germline V gene encodes CDR1 SNHLY and CDR2 FYNNEI. CDR3 length: 12 amino acids. In nucleotides, the CDR3 is TGTGCCAGCACCAGGGGGAATCAGCCCCAGCATTTT. Protein product: CASTRGNQPQHF. The variable domain in full, with the rest retrieved from reference TRBV2 and TRBJ1-5, is EPEVTQTPSHQVTQMGQEVILRCVPISNHLYFYWYRQILGQKVEFLVSFYNNEISEKSEIFDDQFSVERPDGSNFTLKIRSTKLEDSAMYFCASTRGNQPQHFGDGTRLSIL.

The V gene is TRBV5-1, the J gene TRBJ2-7; D is possibly TRBD1 or TRBD2 (5 bases each). Germline V gene data show CDR1 as SGHRS and CDR2 as YFSETQ. Trimming stripped 4 bases from V and 4 bases from J, with 15 bases between. CDR3 length equals 14 residues. CDR3 DNA: TGCGCCAGCAGCCTGCGGGCCAGGGATTACGAGCAGTACTTC. This codes for CASSLRARDYEQYF.

For this clone: Within the sample, other DNA sequences also encode this same CDR3. The CDR3 is CASSPPGPNTGELFF. The CDR3 DNA is TGTGCCAGCTCACCACCTGGCCCGAACACCGGGGAGCTGTTTTTT. The chain carries TRBV18 and TRBJ2-2; the D is unclear. V was clipped by 0 bases and J by 0 bases, with 5 bases between them. Germline CDR1 KGHSH, CDR2 LQKENI. The CDR3 contains 15 residues.

The V and J genes are TRBV7-3 and TRBJ2-7; possibly TRBD1 or TRBD2 for D (7 bases each). The CDR3 runs 12 residues. V gave up 2 bases and J gave up 12 bases, with 14 bases separating them. Germline V gene data show CDR1 as SGHTA and CDR2 as FQGTGA. CDR3 sequence (DNA): TGTGCCAGCAGCTTATTCGGGGGGACAGCGTACTTC. Protein sequence: CASSLFGGTAYF.

The chain couples TRBV5-1 to TRBJ2-1, with 7 bases lining up with TRBD2. The CDR3 is made up of 16 amino acids. CDR1 is SGHRS and CDR2 is YFSETQ in the germline V gene. J was trimmed by 10 bases and V by 4 bases; bases with no gene match: 17. CDR3 sequence reads: CASSRGGTYVGGEQFF. DNA for the CDR3: TGCGCCAGCAGCCGGGGAGGGACCTACGTCGGAGGCGAGCAGTTCTTC.

This clone was recorded once. The chain carries TRBV10-2 and TRBJ2-1; 7 bases match TRBD2. Unmatched junction bases numbered 10, after V lost 3 bases and J lost 5 bases. The germline CDR1 and CDR2 sequences are WSHSY and SAAADI. The CDR3 totals 16 residues. CDR3 protein: CASSDHPGLLHNEQFF. CDR3 coding DNA: TGCGCCAGCAGTGATCATCCGGGACTATTACACAATGAGCAGTTCTTC.

The chain employs TRBV5-1 and TRBJ2-5; a possible D gene is TRBD2 (5 bases). Deletions cut 4 bases from V and 5 bases from J, with 21 bases between. This CDR3 is 16 amino acids long. The germline gives CDR1 SGHRS, CDR2 YFSETQ. CDR3 in amino acids: CASSPATPPSGETQYF. CDR3 nucleotides: TGCGCCAGCAGCCCGGCGACCCCCCCTTCGGGGGAGACCCAGTACTTC.

The chain uses TRBV10-1 and TRBJ2-7; perhaps TRBD1 as D (6 bases). V was trimmed by 0 bases and J by 2 bases, leaving 11 bases between them. From germline, CDR1 is WNHNN and CDR2 SYGVQD (reference sequence). The CDR3 extends over 15 amino acids. The CDR3 loop is CASSESVTGPYEQYF. CDR3 sequence (DNA): TGCGCCAGCAGTGAGTCGGTGACAGGCCCCTACGAGCAGTACTTC.

The genes are TRBV7-6 and TRBJ2-7, with 11 positions matching TRBD2. The CDR3 is 16 residues long. CDR1 is SGHVS and CDR2 is FNYEAQ in the germline V gene. Losses at the gene ends were 5 bases for V and 4 bases for J; bases not matched to a gene: 10. CDR3 in amino acids: CASSPTPGTSGYEQYF. The CDR3 nucleotides read TGTGCCAGCAGCCCCACTCCCGGGACTAGCGGATACGAGCAGTACTTC.

The chain combines TRBV28 with TRBJ2-7; TRBD2 matches at 12 bases. The V and J ends lost 2 bases and 0 bases, in that order; junction bases with no gene match: 8. Germline values: CDR1 MDHEN, CDR2 SYDVKM. This CDR3 comprises 18 residues. The DNA for the CDR3 is TGTGCCAGCAGTTTAAACATCCTAGCGGGAGGGTTCTCCTACGAGCAGTACTTC. Protein sequence: CASSLNILAGGFSYEQYF.

The CDR3 nucleotides are TGTGCCAGCAGTTTATACCATTCAACTGAAGCTTTCTTT. Its translation is CASSLYHSTEAFF. The V gene is TRBV27, the J gene TRBJ1-1; D remains unclear. Trimming pared 1 base from V and 5 bases from J, leaving 8 bases between. This CDR3 region has 13 residues. Per the germline V gene, CDR1 is MNHEY and CDR2 is SMNVEV (reference sequence).

This chain joins TRBV10-1 and TRBJ2-1; weak D call: TRBD2 (5 bases). Germline V gene lookup returns CDR1 WNHNN and CDR2 SYGVQD (reference sequence). V dropped 7 bases and J dropped 0 bases, with 13 bases sitting between them. This CDR3 is built from 15 residues. The CDR3 nucleotides read TGCGCCAGCAAAGCGGACCCAAGCTCCTACAATGAGCAGTTCTTC. Encoded protein: CASKADPSSYNEQFF.